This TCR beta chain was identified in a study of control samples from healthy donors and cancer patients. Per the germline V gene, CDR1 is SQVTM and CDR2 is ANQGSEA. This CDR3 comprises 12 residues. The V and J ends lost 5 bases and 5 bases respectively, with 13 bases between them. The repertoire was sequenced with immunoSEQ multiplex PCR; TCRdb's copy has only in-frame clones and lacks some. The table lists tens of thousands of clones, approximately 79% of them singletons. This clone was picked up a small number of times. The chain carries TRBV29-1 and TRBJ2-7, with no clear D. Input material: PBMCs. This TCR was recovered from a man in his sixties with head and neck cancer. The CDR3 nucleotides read TGCAGCGTTTGGGGTGACAACCACGAGCAGTACTTC. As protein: CSVWGDNHEQYF.